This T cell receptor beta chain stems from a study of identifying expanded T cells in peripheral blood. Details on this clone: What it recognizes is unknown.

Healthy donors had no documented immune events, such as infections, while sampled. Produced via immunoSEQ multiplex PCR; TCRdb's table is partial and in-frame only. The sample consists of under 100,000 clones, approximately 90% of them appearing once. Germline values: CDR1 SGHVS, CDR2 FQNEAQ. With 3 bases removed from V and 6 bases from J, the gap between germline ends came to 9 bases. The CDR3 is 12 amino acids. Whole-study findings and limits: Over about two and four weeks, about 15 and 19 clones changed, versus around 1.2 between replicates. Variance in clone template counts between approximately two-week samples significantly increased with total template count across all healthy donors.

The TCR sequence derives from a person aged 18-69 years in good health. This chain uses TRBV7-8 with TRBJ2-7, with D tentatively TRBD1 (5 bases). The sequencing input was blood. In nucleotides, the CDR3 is TGTGCCAGCAGCTTGGACATTCGCGAGCAGTACTTC. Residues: CASSLDIREQYF.